This TCR beta chain was identified during a study of neoadjuvant nivolumab and ipilimumab in lung cancer. Whole-study results and caveats: A small number of samples were TCR sequenced.

Remarks on this clone: Its antigen remains unidentified.

The CDR3 runs 11 residues. Germline V gives CDR1 ENHRY, CDR2 SYGVKD. Trimming left V 8 bases short and J 1 base short, with 5 bases between. Assay: immunoSEQ multiplex PCR; the TCRdb copy retains only in-frame clones and omits some. The repertoire consists of about 26,000 clones, with less than 90% occurring once and the leading ten covering 6.1%. The clonotype comes from an adult with non-small cell lung cancer. The rearrangement uses TRBV10-3 and TRBJ1-1; D gene unclear. Sample: peripheral blood, taken before neoadjuvant nivolumab, alone or with ipilimumab. The CDR3 here is CAIAANTEAFF. CDR3 bases: TGTGCCATCGCAGCGAACACTGAAGCTTTCTTT.